The next 20 T cell receptor beta chains were all read from a single sample in a study of T cells after yellow fever vaccination. TCRdb analysed the 5' RACE reads with MiXCR anew, one entry per CDR3 protein. The data hold 500,000 to 650,000 distinct CDR3 sequences, with 10% to 15% observed a single time. Specimen: PBMCs, collected on the day of the yellow fever booster vaccination. Every receptor here comes from a man aged 25 to 40 who received the YFV17D yellow fever vaccine.

This rearrangement joins TRBV7-8 to TRBJ1-5, with D maybe TRBD1 (6 bases). The CDR3 contains 14 residues. V was clipped by 1 base and J by 6 bases, with 10 bases between them. Germline loops: CDR1 SGHVS, CDR2 FQNEAQ. CDR3 DNA: TGTGCCAGCAGCTTAGGGGTGGGGGCTCAGCCCCAGCATTTT. This translates into CASSLGVGAQPQHF.

This chain uses TRBV7-9 with TRBJ1-1; 8 bases match TRBD1. The CDR3 runs to 16 residues. Germline CDR1 SEHNR, CDR2 FQNEAQ (reference sequence). Trimming removed 5 bases from V and 4 bases from J; junction bases left unmatched: 12. The CDR3 region is CASSTKTGVLPTEAFF. The CDR3 region has the DNA TGTGCCAGCAGCACCAAGACAGGGGTTCTCCCCACTGAAGCTTTCTTT. Based on the CDR3 plus reference TRBV7-9 and TRBJ1-1, the full variable domain is DTGVSQNPRHKITKRGQNVTFRCDPISEHNRLYWYRQTLGQGPEFLTYFQNEAQLEKSRLLSDRFSAERPKGSFSTLEIQRTEQGDSAMYLCASSTKTGVLPTEAFFGQGTRLTVV.

This clonotype was observed a few times. This chain connects TRBV18 to TRBJ2-2; D unclear. Trimming shortened V by 1 base and J by 7 bases, and 4 bases separated the two germline ends. The CDR3 is 12 amino acids. Looked up from germline, CDR1 is KGHSH and CDR2 is LQKENI. The CDR3 DNA sequence: TGTGCCAGCTCACCACAGGACGGGGAGCTGTTTTTT. Translation gives CASSPQDGELFF.

The V and J genes are TRBV12-3 or TRBV12-4 and TRBJ2-3; the D gene could be TRBD1 or TRBD2 (6 bases each). The CDR3 has 15 amino acids. V lost 6 bases, J lost 3 bases, and 16 bases lay in between. The CDR3 is CASRGWGAVTDTQYF. In DNA form, the CDR3 reads TGTGCCAGCAGAGGCTGGGGGGCGGTGACAGATACGCAGTATTTT.

J is TRBJ1-5 and V is TRBV30; D gene unclear. V lost 5 bases to trimming and J lost 0 bases, with 8 bases between them. The CDR3 is 13 amino acids. Germline V gene sequence: CDR1 GTSNPN, CDR2 SVGIG (reference sequence). The CDR3 bases are TGTGCCTGGGCGGGAGATAGCAATCAGCCCCAGCATTTT. This codes for CAWAGDSNQPQHF.

J is TRBJ1-6 and V is TRBV12-3 or TRBV12-4; D gene ambiguous. Trimming took 2 bases from V and 5 from J, leaving 10 bases between them. CDR3 length: 15 residues. CDR3 nucleotide sequence: TGTGCCAGCAGTTTAAGTGGGCAGAATAATTCACCCCTCCACTTT. It translates to CASSLSGQNNSPLHF.

This clonotype was seen a handful of times. The chain recombines TRBV7-2 with TRBJ1-1; possible D gene TRBD1, 6 bases. The CDR3 is 15 amino acids. CDR1 is SGHTA, CDR2 FQGNSA, per germline. V was trimmed by 5 bases and J by 4 bases, leaving 17 bases between them. The CDR3 DNA sequence: TGTGCCAGCAGCCCTCTCGGACAGTTCGGCACTGAAGCTTTCTTT. It specifies CASSPLGQFGTEAFF. Using reference TRBV7-2 and TRBJ1-1 for the parts outside the CDR3, the full variable domain is GAGVSQSPSNKVTEKGKDVELRCDPISGHTALYWYRQSLGQGLEFLIYFQGNSAPDKSGLPSDRFSAERTGGSVSTLTIQRTQQEDSAVYLCASSPLGQFGTEAFFGQGTRLTVV.

This clonotype was seen repeatedly, ten times or more. The chain joins TRBV14 to TRBJ2-7; possibly TRBD1 for D (6 bases). The V end lost 4 bases, the J end lost 5 bases, and 12 bases lay between the germline ends. The CDR3 is made up of 13 amino acids. Germline values: CDR1 SGHDN, CDR2 FVKESK. The CDR3 loop is CASSRAGVNEQYF. As DNA, the CDR3 is TGTGCCAGCAGCCGTGCAGGGGTCAACGAGCAGTACTTC.

This clonotype was found a few times. The rearrangement uses TRBV6-1 and TRBJ2-5; 11 bases are a match to TRBD2. This CDR3 has 15 residues. The V and J ends lost 6 bases and 5 bases, in that order; junction bases with no gene match: 8. Germline CDR1 reads MNHNS; CDR2 reads SASEGT. CDR3 coding DNA: TGTGCCAGCAGGCTTAGCGGGGGGGGAGGGGAGACCCAGTACTTC. This gives the protein CASRLSGGGGETQYF.

This chain connects TRBV18 to TRBJ1-1; D is ambiguous. This CDR3 comprises 14 residues. Trimming took 2 bases from V and 4 from J, leaving 11 bases between them. The germline CDR1 and CDR2 sequences are KGHSH and LQKENI. CDR3 sequence (DNA): TGTGCCAGCTCACCAGACTTAGGGAGCACTGAAGCTTTCTTT. Protein: CASSPDLGSTEAFF.

The V and J genes are TRBV4-1 and TRBJ2-1; weak D call: TRBD2 (7 bases). Germline loops: CDR1 MGHRA, CDR2 YSYEKL. V dropped 4 bases and J dropped 5 bases, with 18 bases sitting between them. The CDR3 covers 16 residues. CDR3 sequence (DNA): TGCGCCAGCAGCCTCCCGGGGGGCGGGCCGAACAATGAGCAGTTCTTC. Amino acids: CASSLPGGGPNNEQFF.

Only a few counts were recorded for this clonotype. The rearrangement links TRBV29-1 to TRBJ2-3; TRBD1 matches at 8 bases. The CDR3 contains 14 residues. J gave up 4 bases and V 3 bases, and 6 bases lay outside the gene matches. The germline CDR1 and CDR2 sequences are SQVTM and ANQGSEA. The CDR3 here is CSVEWDRRPDTQYF. The CDR3 nucleotides are TGCAGCGTTGAGTGGGACAGGAGACCAGATACGCAGTATTTT.

This chain uses TRBV12-3 or TRBV12-4 with TRBJ1-5; weak D call: TRBD1 (5 bases). The V end was cut by 4 bases, the J end by 1 base, with 14 bases between. This CDR3 is 16 amino acids long. CDR3 protein: CASSSWRGSSNQPQHF. The DNA of the CDR3 is TGTGCCAGCAGTTCGTGGAGGGGATCAAGCAATCAGCCCCAGCATTTT.

V and J are TRBV23-1 and TRBJ2-1; 10 bases align to TRBD2. TRBV23-1 is placed among ORFs of uncertain function. This CDR3 is 23 amino acids long. With V trimmed by 0 bases and J by 7 bases, 27 bases remained unmatched. In DNA form, the CDR3 reads TGCGCCAGCAGTCAATCTTTTCGGAATTTATTCGCCGCTAGCGGGAGAACTAGGAATGAGCAGTTCTTC. Translating gives CASSQSFRNLFAASGRTRNEQFF.

The gene calls are TRBV5-5 and TRBJ2-4; D gene ambiguous. V was pared by 5 bases and J by 3 bases, with 12 bases between. Germline loops: CDR1 SGHKS, CDR2 YYEKEE (reference sequence). The CDR3 covers 14 residues. Here the CDR3 DNA reads TGTGCCAGCAGATCACTACAAGTCAAAAACATTCAGTACTTC. Translation: CASRSLQVKNIQYF. Filled out from reference TRBV5-5 and TRBJ2-4, the complete variable domain reads DAGVTQSPTHLIKTRGQQVTLRCSPISGHKSVSWYQQVLGQGPQFIFQYYEKEERGRGNFPDRFSARQFPNYSSELNVNALLLGDSALYLCASRSLQVKNIQYFGAGTRLSVL.

This clonotype was seen a few times. This chain connects TRBV6-1 to TRBJ1-2; D possibly corresponds to TRBD1 (5 bases). The V gene lost 6 bases and the J gene lost 8 bases, with 19 bases spanning the gap. Germline loops: CDR1 MNHNS, CDR2 SASEGT. The CDR3 runs 14 residues. The CDR3 loop reads CASSSRGASGGYTF. The CDR3 nucleotides are TGTGCCAGCAGCTCACGTGGGGCTTCTGGCGGCTACACCTTC.

This clonotype turned up a few times. The chain joins TRBV30 to TRBJ2-3; 12 positions match TRBD2. Germline V gene lookup returns CDR1 GTSNPN and CDR2 SVGIG (reference sequence). The CDR3 runs to 17 residues. Trimming took 0 bases from V and 4 from J; bases not matched to a gene: 8. The CDR3 spells CAWSVGLAGGPPDTQYF. The CDR3 region has the DNA TGTGCCTGGAGTGTAGGCCTAGCGGGAGGGCCTCCAGATACGCAGTATTTT.

This clonotype was seen a handful of times. The chain carries TRBV14 and TRBJ1-2; 9 bases match TRBD1. The CDR3 is 13 amino acids. The germline V gene encodes CDR1 SGHDN and CDR2 FVKESK. With V trimmed by 3 bases and J by 7 bases, 3 bases remained unmatched. For the CDR3, the DNA is TGTGCCAGCAGCCAGGACAGGGGATTTGGCTACACCTTC. This sequence encodes CASSQDRGFGYTF.

This clonotype has more than one count but fewer than ten. The chain links TRBV5-6 to TRBJ2-4; D remains unclear. Trimming took 1 base from V and 9 from J, leaving 17 bases between them. This CDR3 region has 15 residues. Germline V gives CDR1 SGHDT, CDR2 YYEEEE. CDR3 sequence (DNA): TGTGCCAGCAGCTTGCGTCCTCGTAGGGATGTCATTCAGTACTTC. Protein product: CASSLRPRRDVIQYF.

On this clonotype: Germline and junction disagree at one end, which may indicate a read error. The chain is built from TRBV7-2 and TRBJ2-7, with D perhaps matching TRBD2 (5 bases). Germline CDR1 reads SGHTA; CDR2 reads FQGNSA. This CDR3 is built from 12 residues. In nucleotides, the CDR3 is TGTGCCAGCAGTTTAGTGCGGGACGAGCAGTACTTC. This gives the protein CASSLVRDEQYF.